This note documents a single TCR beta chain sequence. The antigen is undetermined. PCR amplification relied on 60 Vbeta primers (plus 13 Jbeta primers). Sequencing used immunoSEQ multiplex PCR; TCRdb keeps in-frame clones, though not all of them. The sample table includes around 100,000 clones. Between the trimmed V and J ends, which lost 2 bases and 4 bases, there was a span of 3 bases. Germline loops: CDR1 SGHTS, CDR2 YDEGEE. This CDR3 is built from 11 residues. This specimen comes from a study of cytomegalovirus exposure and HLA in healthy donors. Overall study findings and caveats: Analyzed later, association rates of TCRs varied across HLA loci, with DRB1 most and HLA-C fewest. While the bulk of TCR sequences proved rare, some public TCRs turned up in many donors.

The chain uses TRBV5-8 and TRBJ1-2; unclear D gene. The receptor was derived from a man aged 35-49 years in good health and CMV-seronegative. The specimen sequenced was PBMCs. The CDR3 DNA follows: TGTGCCAGCAGCTTCCTCTATGGCTACACCTTC. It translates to CASSFLYGYTF.